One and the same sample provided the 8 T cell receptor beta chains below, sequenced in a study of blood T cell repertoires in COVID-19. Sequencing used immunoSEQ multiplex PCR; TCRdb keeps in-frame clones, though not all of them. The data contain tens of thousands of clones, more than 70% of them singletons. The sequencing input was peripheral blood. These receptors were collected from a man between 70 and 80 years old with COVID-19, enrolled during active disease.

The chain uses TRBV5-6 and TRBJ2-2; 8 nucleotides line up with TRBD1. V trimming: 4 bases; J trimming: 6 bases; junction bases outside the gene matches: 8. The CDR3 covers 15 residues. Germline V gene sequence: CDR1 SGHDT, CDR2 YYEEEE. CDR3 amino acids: CASSGRQGWSGELFF. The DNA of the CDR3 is TGTGCCAGCAGCGGGAGACAGGGGTGGTCCGGGGAGCTGTTTTTT.

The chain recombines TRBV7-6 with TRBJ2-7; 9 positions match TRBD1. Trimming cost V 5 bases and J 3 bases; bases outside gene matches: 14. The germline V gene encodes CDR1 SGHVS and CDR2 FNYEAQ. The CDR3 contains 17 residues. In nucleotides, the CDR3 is TGTGCCAGCAGCCCAGTAGGATTTGGGACAGGGAGCTACGAGCAGTACTTC. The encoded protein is CASSPVGFGTGSYEQYF. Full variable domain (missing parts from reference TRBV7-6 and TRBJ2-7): GAGVSQSPRYKVTKRGQDVALRCDPISGHVSLYWYRQALGQGPEFLTYFNYEAQQDKSGLPNDRFSAERPEGSISTLTIQRTEQRDSAMYRCASSPVGFGTGSYEQYFGPGTRLTVT.

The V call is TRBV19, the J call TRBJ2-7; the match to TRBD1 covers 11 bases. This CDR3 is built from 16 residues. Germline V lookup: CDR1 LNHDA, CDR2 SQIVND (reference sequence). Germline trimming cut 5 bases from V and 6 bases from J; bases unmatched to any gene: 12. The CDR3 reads CASSQVVGTGGREQYF. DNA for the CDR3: TGTGCCAGTAGTCAAGTAGTCGGGACAGGGGGGCGCGAGCAGTACTTC.

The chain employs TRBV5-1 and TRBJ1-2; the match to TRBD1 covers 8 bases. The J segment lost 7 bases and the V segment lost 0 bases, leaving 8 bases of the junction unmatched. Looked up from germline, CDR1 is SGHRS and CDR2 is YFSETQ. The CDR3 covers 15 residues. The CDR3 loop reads CASSLVGQERTGYTF. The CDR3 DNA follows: TGCGCCAGCAGCTTGGTGGGACAGGAGAGGACTGGCTACACCTTC. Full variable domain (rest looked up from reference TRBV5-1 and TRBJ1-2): KAGVTQTPRYLIKTRGQQVTLSCSPISGHRSVSWYQQTPGQGLQFLFEYFSETQRNKGNFPGRFSGRQFSNSRSEMNVSTLELGDSALYLCASSLVGQERTGYTFGSGTRLTVV.

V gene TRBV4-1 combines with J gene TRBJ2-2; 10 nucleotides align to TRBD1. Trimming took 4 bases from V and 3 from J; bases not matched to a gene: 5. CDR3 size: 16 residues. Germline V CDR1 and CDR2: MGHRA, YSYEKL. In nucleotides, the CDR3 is TGCGCCAGCAGCCGCCAGGGGACAGGGGACACCGGGGAGCTGTTTTTT. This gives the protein CASSRQGTGDTGELFF.

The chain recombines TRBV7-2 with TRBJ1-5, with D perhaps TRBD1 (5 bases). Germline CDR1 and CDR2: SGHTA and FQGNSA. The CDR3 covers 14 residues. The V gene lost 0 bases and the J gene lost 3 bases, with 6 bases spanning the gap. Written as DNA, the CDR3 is TGTGCCAGCAGCTTAGCCAGGGCCAATCAGCCCCAGCATTTT. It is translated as CASSLARANQPQHF. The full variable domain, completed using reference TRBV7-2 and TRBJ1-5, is GAGVSQSPSNKVTEKGKDVELRCDPISGHTALYWYRQSLGQGLEFLIYFQGNSAPDKSGLPSDRFSAERTGGSVSTLTIQRTQQEDSAVYLCASSLARANQPQHFGDGTRLSIL.

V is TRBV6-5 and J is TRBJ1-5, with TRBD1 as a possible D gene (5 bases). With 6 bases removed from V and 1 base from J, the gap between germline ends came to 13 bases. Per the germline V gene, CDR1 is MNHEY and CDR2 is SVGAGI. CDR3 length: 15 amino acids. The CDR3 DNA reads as TGTGCCAGCAGATTTAGGGGTGAGAGCAATCAGCCCCAGCATTTT. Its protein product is CASRFRGESNQPQHF.

The CDR3, as DNA: TGTGCCAGCAGCCGAATGACAGGGGCCTACGAGCAGTACTTC. Translating it yields CASSRMTGAYEQYF. The V and J genes are TRBV5-5 and TRBJ2-7; the match to TRBD1 covers 8 bases. J was trimmed by 2 bases and V by 4 bases; bases with no gene match: 5. This CDR3 comprises 14 residues. CDR1 and CDR2 from the germline V gene are SGHKS and YYEKEE (reference sequence). Combining the CDR3 with reference TRBV5-5 and TRBJ2-7 gives the whole variable domain DAGVTQSPTHLIKTRGQQVTLRCSPISGHKSVSWYQQVLGQGPQFIFQYYEKEERGRGNFPDRFSARQFPNYSSELNVNALLLGDSALYLCASSRMTGAYEQYFGPGTRLTVT.